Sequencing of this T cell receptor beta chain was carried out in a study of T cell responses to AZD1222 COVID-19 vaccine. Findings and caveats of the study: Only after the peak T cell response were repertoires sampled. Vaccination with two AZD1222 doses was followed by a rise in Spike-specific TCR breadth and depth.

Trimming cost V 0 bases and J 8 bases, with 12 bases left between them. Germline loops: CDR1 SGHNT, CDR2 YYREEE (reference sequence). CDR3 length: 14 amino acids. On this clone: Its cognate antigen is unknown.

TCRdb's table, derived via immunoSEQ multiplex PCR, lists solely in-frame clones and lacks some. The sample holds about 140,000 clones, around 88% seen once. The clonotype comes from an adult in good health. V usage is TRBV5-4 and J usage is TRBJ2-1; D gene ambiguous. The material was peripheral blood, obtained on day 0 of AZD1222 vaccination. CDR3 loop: CASSLDPSSYEQFF. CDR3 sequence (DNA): TGTGCCAGCAGCTTGGATCCCTCCAGTTATGAGCAGTTCTTC.